Each of the 18 T cell receptor beta chains below was sequenced from the same sample in a study of T cells after yellow fever vaccination. TCRdb fed the 5' RACE reads into MiXCR, producing one record per CDR3 protein. This sample has hundreds of thousands of distinct CDR3 sequences, with roughly 14% found just once. This specimen consisted of PBMCs, obtained on the day of the yellow fever booster vaccination. The receptor set was obtained from a man aged 25 to 45 who received the YFV17D yellow fever vaccine.

This clonotype was observed a handful of times. V usage is TRBV9 and J usage is TRBJ2-5; 7 bases line up with TRBD2. V lost 3 bases to trimming and J lost 1 base; unmatched junction nucleotides: 6. The length of the CDR3 is 15 residues. Germline loops: CDR1 SGDLS, CDR2 YYNGEE. The chain's CDR3 is CASSALGGVQETQYF. The CDR3 DNA sequence: TGTGCCAGCAGCGCCCTGGGGGGGGTCCAAGAGACCCAGTACTTC.

In its sample, this clonotype was seen a few times. This chain connects TRBV20-1 to TRBJ2-1; D is possibly TRBD2 (5 bases). Trimming removed 6 bases at V and 6 bases at J, with 12 bases between. There are 12 residues in the CDR3. The germline CDR1 and CDR2 sequences are DFQATT and SNEGSKA (reference sequence). The CDR3 DNA sequence: TGCAGTGCCGTGGAGGAGGTCAATGAGCAGTTCTTC. Translating gives CSAVEEVNEQFF.

The CDR3 DNA is TGTGCCAGCAGTTTAAGCACTTATAATTCACCCCTCCACTTT. Its protein is CASSLSTYNSPLHF. This chain joins TRBV28 and TRBJ1-6; unclear D gene. Per germline, CDR1 MDHEN and CDR2 SYDVKM. V shed 2 bases and J shed 4 bases, with 6 bases lying between them. The CDR3 runs to 14 residues.

This chain links TRBV5-1 with TRBJ2-3, with a tentative D call TRBD2 (6 bases). The V end lost 4 bases, the J end lost 2 bases, and 17 bases lay between the germline ends. This CDR3 has 16 amino acids. Germline assignment: CDR1 SGHRS and CDR2 YFSETQ. DNA for the CDR3: TGCGCCAGCAGCGGAGGGAGAAGCGGGCCCACAGATACGCAGTATTTT. It encodes CASSGGRSGPTDTQYF.

CDR3 sequence: CASSQPGQGTYEQYF. In DNA form, the CDR3 reads TGTGCCAGCAGCCAACCGGGACAGGGGACCTACGAGCAGTACTTC. This chain joins TRBV14 and TRBJ2-7; 10 positions match TRBD1. The V and J ends lost 2 bases and 2 bases, in that order; junction bases with no gene match: 3. The CDR3 contains 15 residues. Germline CDR1 SGHDN, CDR2 FVKESK.

This clonotype was seen ten or more times. The V call is TRBV5-1, the J call TRBJ2-3, with D perhaps given as TRBD1 or TRBD2 (5 bases each). CDR1 is SGHRS, CDR2 YFSETQ, per germline. The CDR3 runs 15 residues. Deletions cut 4 bases from V and 2 bases from J, with 14 bases between. The CDR3 region has the DNA TGCGCCAGCAGCCTCGGGACGGATACCACAGATACGCAGTATTTT. It yields the protein CASSLGTDTTDTQYF. The whole variable domain, remainder taken from reference TRBV5-1 and TRBJ2-3, is KAGVTQTPRYLIKTRGQQVTLSCSPISGHRSVSWYQQTPGQGLQFLFEYFSETQRNKGNFPGRFSGRQFSNSRSEMNVSTLELGDSALYLCASSLGTDTTDTQYFGPGTRLTVL.

The chain couples TRBV4-2 to TRBJ2-1; 13 positions match TRBD2. This CDR3 is 17 amino acids long. CDR1 and CDR2 from the germline V gene are LGHNA and YNFKEQ. The junction had 7 bases not matched to a gene; V was cut back by 4 bases and J by 4 bases. In DNA, the CDR3 is TGTGCCAGCAGCCCCCGGACTAGCGGGAGTCGGTACAATGAGCAGTTCTTC. Translation: CASSPRTSGSRYNEQFF.

In this sample, this clonotype turned up a few times. The CDR3 nucleotides are TGCGCCTGCGCGGGGAGCCTGAACACCGGGGAGCTGTTTTTT. Translating gives CACAGSLNTGELFF. This rearrangement joins TRBV5-1 to TRBJ2-2, with D perhaps TRBD2 (6 bases). The CDR3 sequence is 14 residues long. Looked up from germline, CDR1 is SGHRS and CDR2 is YFSETQ. V was cut by 10 bases and J by 1 base, with 14 bases left in between.

This clonotype occurred a few times. This chain uses TRBV24-1 with TRBJ2-7; TRBD2 is a possible D gene (5 bases). The CDR3 is made up of 14 amino acids. Germline V lookup: CDR1 KGHDR, CDR2 SFDVKD. The V and J ends lost 10 bases and 9 bases respectively, with 24 bases between them. CDR3 amino acids: CATSAGGRRDGQYF. The CDR3 DNA is TGTGCCACTTCGGCCGGAGGAAGACGAGATGGGCAGTACTTC.

This clonotype was seen repeatedly, ten times or more. This chain connects TRBV5-1 to TRBJ2-5, with D unclear. The CDR3 loop spans 12 amino acids. Trimming cost V 0 bases and J 3 bases, with 3 bases left between them. Germline values: CDR1 SGHRS, CDR2 YFSETQ. In DNA form, the CDR3 reads TGCGCCAGCAGCTTGGCCAAAGAGACCCAGTACTTC. As protein: CASSLAKETQYF.

The chain links TRBV7-8 to TRBJ2-7, with no clear D. Trimming pared 8 bases from V and 1 base from J, leaving 12 bases between. The length of the CDR3 is 13 residues. Looked up from germline, CDR1 is SGHVS and CDR2 is FQNEAQ. Written as DNA, the CDR3 is TGTGCCAGCCATCCACTCCAATCCTACGAGCAGTACTTC. Its protein is CASHPLQSYEQYF.

The chain uses TRBV5-4 and TRBJ2-2; 15 bases are shared with TRBD2. The CDR3 consists of 16 residues. With 8 bases clipped from V and 4 bases from J, the junction kept 6 bases outside the gene matches. Germline loops: CDR1 SGHNT, CDR2 YYREEE (reference sequence). The CDR3 protein is CASGGTSGRFTGELFF. The CDR3 nucleotides read TGTGCCAGTGGAGGGACTAGCGGGAGGTTCACCGGGGAGCTGTTTTTT.

This clonotype was picked up a small number of times. A much more abundant neighbour one base away suggests this may be a read error. The rearrangement joins TRBV4-2 to TRBJ2-7; D gene unclear. V was pared by 0 bases and J by 5 bases, with 2 bases between. In germline, CDR1 is LGHNA, CDR2 YNFKEQ. The CDR3 is made up of 11 amino acids. Here the CDR3 DNA reads TGTGCCAGCAGCCAAGACCACGAGCAGTACTTC. Protein product: CASSQDHEQYF.

This clonotype has just a few counts. This chain joins TRBV11-1 and TRBJ2-6; 10 positions agree with TRBD2. The CDR3 totals 22 residues. Per the germline V gene, CDR1 is SGHAT and CDR2 is FQDESV (reference sequence). The ends lost 0 bases at V and 0 bases at J; junction bases unmatched: 14. The DNA of the CDR3 is TGTGCCAGCAGCTTAGCTTACGCTAGCGGGAGTGTTATTAGCTCTGGGGCCAACGTCCTGACTTTC. Translated: CASSLAYASGSVISSGANVLTF.

The chain links TRBV5-1 to TRBJ2-1; 7 bases map to TRBD1. The J segment lost 3 bases and the V segment lost 4 bases, leaving 7 bases of the junction unmatched. CDR1 and CDR2 (germline): SGHRS, YFSETQ. The CDR3 has 15 amino acids. The CDR3 loop is CASSRTQGNYNEQFF. For the CDR3, the DNA is TGCGCCAGCAGCCGAACACAGGGGAACTACAATGAGCAGTTCTTC.

In the case of this clonotype: The junction departs from germline at one end; a sequencing error may be responsible. This rearrangement joins TRBV24-1 to TRBJ2-1; 13 nucleotides align to TRBD2. Germline V lookup: CDR1 KGHDR, CDR2 SFDVKD. The CDR3 totals 16 residues. The DNA for the CDR3 is TGTGCCACCAGTGATTCTTGGACTAGCGGGAGCAATGACCAGTTCTTC. It is translated as CATSDSWTSGSNDQFF.

The chain joins TRBV20-1 to TRBJ2-1, with 8 bases lining up with TRBD2. Losses at the gene ends were 4 bases for V and 0 bases for J; bases not matched to a gene: 2. Germline V gene sequence: CDR1 DFQATT, CDR2 SNEGSKA (reference sequence). The CDR3 is 14 residues long. The CDR3 is CSATGTSSYNEQFF. DNA of the CDR3: TGCAGTGCTACAGGGACTAGCTCCTACAATGAGCAGTTCTTC.

J is TRBJ2-1 and V is TRBV18, with D unresolved. This CDR3 is 15 amino acids long. V was shortened by 6 bases and J by 9 bases, with 21 bases between the two germline ends. Per germline, CDR1 KGHSH and CDR2 LQKENI. CDR3 coding DNA: TGTGCCAGCTCCCTATGGCTGGAGACGGGCATTGAGCAGTTCTTC. This codes for CASSLWLETGIEQFF.